Listed below are T cell receptor beta chains from one sample, sequenced in a study of vaccination effects on CD4 cells after COVID-19. Assay used: immunoSEQ multiplex PCR; TCRdb lists only in-frame clones, some missing. The data contain about 27,000 clones, around four fifths of them singletons. No antigen has been identified for these receptors. The input for sequencing was CD4+ T cells from PBMCs cultured with HCoV-NL63 spike peptides, taken after COVID-19 vaccination. Source of these receptors: a human donor who received a COVID-19 vaccine. Some clones in this sample may be carry-over from other donors' samples. The CDR3 runs from the conserved cysteine through the conserved F or W.

j_call v_call cdr3_aa
TRBJ2-6 TRBV2 CASSGQRGGVSGANVLTF
TRBJ2-2 TRBV11-2 CASSFAGPGELFF
TRBJ1-1 TRBV19 CASSFRDSNTEAFF
TRBJ1-1 TRBV2 CASSGQGGVNTEAFF
TRBJ1-2 TRBV4-1 CASSQDIQGTGYYGYTF
TRBJ2-1 TRBV14 CASSPTYNEQFF
TRBJ2-5 TRBV7-2 CASSLALLAGEETQYF
TRBJ2-6 TRBV29-1 CSVEHSGANVLTF
TRBJ2-2 TRBV28 CASSLGVVIGVPGELFF
TRBJ2-5 TRBV5-1 CASSLRTGGSQETQYF
TRBJ2-1 TRBV3-1/TRBV3-2 CASSQAGDDNEQFF
TRBJ2-1 TRBV2 CASKKTGTGLYTEQFF
TRBJ1-1 TRBV29-1 CSVQGTEAFF
TRBJ2-3 TRBV2 CASSDLGGGTDTQYF
TRBJ2-2 TRBV2 CASKLTGNTGELFF
TRBJ2-3 TRBV2 CASSGQGIVTDTQYF
TRBJ2-1 TRBV11-2 CASSSGPLALAGNEQFF
TRBJ1-2 TRBV4-2 CASSSRTGINYGYTF
TRBJ1-6 TRBV7-3 CASSLTGWDSPLHF
TRBJ2-7 TRBV5-8 CASSRRDRGVF
TRBJ1-6 TRBV4-3 CASSQLRVSPLHF
TRBJ2-2 TRBV2 CASSPIGQARELFF
TRBJ1-2 TRBV6-2/TRBV6-3 CASSYPGIVYGYTF
TRBJ2-1 TRBV14 CASSSRSGMSLSSYNEQFF
TRBJ1-1 TRBV7-9 CASSSPDRGTEAFF
TRBJ1-1 TRBV6-5 CASVTGTDEAFF
TRBJ1-5 TRBV12-5 CASGQPGQVGNQPQHF
TRBJ1-3 TRBV30 CAWSVQDRFVSGNTIYF
TRBJ2-6 TRBV6-1 CASSAWGVSGANVLTF
TRBJ2-3 TRBV10-1 CASSPTLPEGDTQYF
TRBJ1-2 TRBV20-1 CSASRGQGPYGYTF
TRBJ2-1 TRBV27 CASSPSWTAEQFF
TRBJ1-4 TRBV30 CASRLNGREKLFF
TRBJ2-1 TRBV5-1 CASSLNEQGGAEQFF
TRBJ1-5 TRBV6-2/TRBV6-3 CASSYRPGTDNQPQHF
TRBJ1-5 TRBV7-2 CASSWTTGGSQPQHF
TRBJ2-2 TRBV7-8 CASSSDRTGWPGELFF
TRBJ1-6 TRBV5-8 CASSNRQGAINSPLHF
TRBJ2-1 TRBV5-5 CASSSTGTTYNEQFF
TRBJ2-3 TRBV7-9 CASSPSGGDTQYF
TRBJ2-1 TRBV18 CASSPESFEQFF
TRBJ2-5 TRBV29-1 CSVVRSTGETQYF